This TCR beta chain was sequenced during a study of long-term antiretroviral therapy in people with HIV. There are 17 residues in the CDR3. Trimming cost V 0 bases and J 4 bases, with 16 bases left between them. Germline assignment: CDR1 SGHNT and CDR2 YYREEE (reference sequence). Version v3.0 of the immunoSEQ assay ran at survey level. Sequencing was performed with immunoSEQ multiplex PCR; in TCRdb, only in-frame clones are kept and a portion is missing. The repertoire holds 19,000 or so clones, with roughly 83% as singletons. The chain carries TRBV5-4 and TRBJ2-2; D tentatively fits TRBD1 or TRBD2 (5 bases each). The source is a man aged 18 to 29 with HIV. The sample consisted of unsorted PBMCs, taken 0.9 years after starting antiretroviral therapy. CDR3 sequence (DNA): TGTGCCAGCAGCTTGGTTGCTGGCACCGGGGCCACCGGGGAGCTGTTTTTT. Encoded protein: CASSLVAGTGATGELFF.